The 21 T cell receptor beta chains reported below all come from one sample, sequenced in a study of T-cell memory formation after mild COVID-19 (TCRdb year 2021). Libraries were constructed by 5' RACE. TCRdb lists the instrument as Illumina NovaSeq 6000. TCRdb reprocessed the public reads (quality trimming at Q25 with fastp, clone calling with MiXCR) and kept in-frame beta chains. Rows are combined by CDR3 protein, so each entry shows the most common genes and DNA. This sample gives about 310,000 distinct CDR3 sequences in total; approximately 19% of them show up just once. In total, the top ten clones hold over 20% of the sample. Sequencing was performed on PBMCs or a T cell subset sorted from them (not recorded which). These receptors came from a man in his late teens or twenties who had mild COVID-19 (a few samples of this study predate the infection). The sample titles of this study are shuffled in the database, so cell type and time point are left out; the donor was told from shared clones.

The chain combines TRBV29-1 with TRBJ2-5, with TRBD1 matching 8 bases. Germline CDR1 and CDR2: SQVTM and ANQGSEA. The CDR3 runs 13 residues. Unmatched junction bases numbered 11, after V lost 8 bases and J lost 6 bases. The CDR3 DNA reads as TGCAGCAGCAGGGGGCTCTACGTAAAGACCCAGTACTTC. Its protein is CSSRGLYVKTQYF.

The V gene is TRBV5-1, the J gene TRBJ1-1; the D gene is possibly TRBD1 (5 bases). With 0 bases removed from V and 10 bases from J, the gap between germline ends came to 19 bases. The CDR3 sequence is 15 residues long. The germline gives CDR1 SGHRS, CDR2 YFSETQ. The CDR3 DNA sequence: TGCGCCAGCAGCTTGGGAGTCGAGGGGACCAGTGGAGCTTTCTTT. It translates to CASSLGVEGTSGAFF.

The sample holds a few counts of this clonotype. CDR3 region: CAITAGDTQYF. In DNA form, the CDR3 reads TGTGCCATCACCGCCGGGGATACGCAGTATTTT. The V gene is TRBV10-3, the J gene TRBJ2-3; D gene unclear. This CDR3 region has 11 residues. The V gene's germline CDR1 is ENHRY and CDR2 SYGVKD. V lost 7 bases and J 6 bases, leaving 8 bases between the germline ends.

There are many counts of this clonotype. The chain joins TRBV15 to TRBJ2-3; D is perhaps TRBD1 (5 bases). Germline CDR1 LNHNV, CDR2 YYDKDF (reference sequence). CDR3 length: 12 residues. The V end lost 4 bases, the J end lost 5 bases, and 7 bases lay between the germline ends. For the CDR3, the DNA is TGTGCCACCAGCATCCAGGGAGATACGCAGTATTTT. It translates to CATSIQGDTQYF.

This chain links TRBV12-3 or TRBV12-4 with TRBJ1-1; 8 positions agree with TRBD1. After removal of 6 bases from V and 4 bases from J, the junction contained 7 bases not matched to a gene. The length of the CDR3 is 14 residues. CDR3 protein: CASRRTGGSTEAFF. CDR3 in DNA: TGTGCCAGCAGGAGAACAGGGGGGTCCACTGAAGCTTTCTTT.

The rearrangement joins TRBV11-2 to TRBJ2-3; D not resolved. The CDR3 runs to 15 residues. The germline V gene encodes CDR1 SGHAT and CDR2 FQNNGV. V shed 6 bases and J shed 9 bases, with 22 bases lying between them. The chain's CDR3 is CASRPPPGRYETQYF. DNA of the CDR3: TGTGCCAGCAGGCCCCCCCCCGGCCGCTACGAAACGCAGTATTTT.

This sequence joins TRBV6-2 or TRBV6-3 and TRBJ2-3, with D tentatively TRBD1 (6 bases). The CDR3 totals 13 residues. Germline-derived CDR1 and CDR2 are MNHEY and SVGEGT. V lost 7 bases to trimming and J lost 7 bases, with 15 bases between them. In DNA form, the CDR3 reads TGTGCCAGCATTGACAGGATTGGGTATACGCAGTATTTT. Its protein product is CASIDRIGYTQYF.

The chain couples TRBV29-1 to TRBJ2-7; weak D call: TRBD2 (5 bases). V lost 6 bases, J lost 2 bases, and 20 bases lay in between. CDR3 length: 15 residues. Germline V gene sequence: CDR1 SQVTM, CDR2 ANQGSEA. This CDR3 is CSVADGNLAAYEQYF. The CDR3 DNA sequence: TGCAGCGTGGCCGACGGGAACCTTGCGGCCTACGAGCAGTACTTC.

CDR3 loop: CASSPDTYSYEQYF. The CDR3 nucleotides read TGTGCCAGCAGCCCAGACACTTACTCCTACGAGCAGTACTTC. The chain joins TRBV7-6 to TRBJ2-7; D unresolved. With 5 bases removed from V and 0 bases from J, the gap between germline ends came to 11 bases. The length of the CDR3 is 14 residues. CDR1 is SGHVS, CDR2 FNYEAQ, per germline.

The chain employs TRBV7-2 and TRBJ2-5, with TRBD2 identical over 8 bases. V lost 5 bases and J lost 4; bases outside the gene matches: 9. The CDR3 totals 15 residues. From germline, CDR1 is SGHTA and CDR2 FQGNSA. The CDR3, as DNA: TGTGCCAGCAGCCCGAGCGGGGGCCGAGCAGAGACCCAGTACTTC. Its protein product is CASSPSGGRAETQYF.

The chain has TRBV28 and TRBJ2-2; 8 bases match TRBD1. V shed 6 bases and J 3 bases; nucleotides not matched to a gene: 3. CDR1 is MDHEN and CDR2 is SYDVKM in the germline V gene. The length of the CDR3 is 14 residues. Written as DNA, the CDR3 is TGTGCCAGCAGCGGGACAGGCTACACCGGGGAGCTGTTTTTT. It encodes CASSGTGYTGELFF. The full variable domain, its missing parts supplied by reference TRBV28 and TRBJ2-2, is DVKVTQSSRYLVKRTGEKVFLECVQDMDHENMFWYRQDPGLGLRLIYFSYDVKMKEKGDIPEGYSVSREKKERFSLILESASTNQTSMYLCASSGTGYTGELFFGEGSRLTVL.

This clonotype showed up just a few times. The chain carries TRBV30 and TRBJ2-5; 7 nucleotides align to TRBD1. The V gene's germline CDR1 is GTSNPN and CDR2 SVGIG (reference sequence). Germline trimming cut 2 bases from V and 6 bases from J; bases unmatched to any gene: 3. This CDR3 region has 12 residues. Written as DNA, the CDR3 is TGTGCCTGGAGTCAGGGGGAGAAGACCCAGTACTTC. Translated: CAWSQGEKTQYF.

This clonotype appeared a few times. The CDR3 nucleotides are TGTGCCAGCAGTCCAGTGGTTGGACAGGCCGGGTGGAGCTACACCTTC. Encoded protein: CASSPVVGQAGWSYTF. The V call is TRBV7-6, the J call TRBJ1-2; 7 nucleotides agree with TRBD1. Trimming cost V 6 bases and J 9 bases; bases outside gene matches: 19. The CDR3 length is 16 residues. Germline lookup yields CDR1 SGHVS and CDR2 FNYEAQ. Based on the CDR3 plus reference TRBV7-6 and TRBJ1-2, the full variable domain is GAGVSQSPRYKVTKRGQDVALRCDPISGHVSLYWYRQALGQGPEFLTYFNYEAQQDKSGLPNDRFSAERPEGSISTLTIQRTEQRDSAMYRCASSPVVGQAGWSYTFGSGTRLTVV.

The chain uses TRBV19 and TRBJ2-2; D uncertain. The CDR3 contains 15 residues. The germline V gene has CDR1 LNHDA and CDR2 SQIVND (reference sequence). V was trimmed by 5 bases and J by 2 bases, leaving 12 bases between them. CDR3 in DNA: TGTGCCAGTAGTCTTTGGACGGATAACACCGGGGAGCTGTTTTTT. Encoded protein: CASSLWTDNTGELFF.

V and J are TRBV12-3 or TRBV12-4 and TRBJ1-4, with D unresolved. Trimming removed 7 bases from V and 7 bases from J, with 13 bases in between. The CDR3 has 13 residues. The CDR3 region has the DNA TGTGCCAGCACCCAGACTCATAGTGAAAAACTGTTTTTT. Translated: CASTQTHSEKLFF.

The genes are TRBV5-8 and TRBJ1-4, with TRBD1 as a possible D gene (5 bases). The CDR3 has 14 amino acids. V was trimmed by 4 bases and J by 6 bases, leaving 13 bases between them. The germline V gene encodes CDR1 SGHTS and CDR2 YDEGEE. The CDR3 nucleotides are TGTGCCAGCAGCCGGGGGGAGATCGATGAAAAACTGTTTTTT. Protein product: CASSRGEIDEKLFF.

This clonotype was seen a few times. One end of the junction fails to match germline, which may point to a read error. This rearrangement joins TRBV5-5 to TRBJ2-5; D is undetermined. The CDR3 is 8 residues long. Germline V lookup: CDR1 SGHKS, CDR2 YYEKEE (reference sequence). The CDR3 DNA sequence: TGTGCCAGCAGCTCCCAGGACTTC. Amino acid sequence: CASSSQDF.

This clonotype came up a few times. The rearrangement uses TRBV4-3 and TRBJ2-3; D gene ambiguous. Germline values: CDR1 LGHNA, CDR2 YSLEER. The CDR3 is 16 amino acids. Deletions cut 0 bases from V and 0 bases from J, with 10 bases between. The CDR3 loop reads CASSQEAGYSTDTQYF. CDR3 nucleotide sequence: TGCGCCAGCAGCCAAGAGGCTGGGTATAGCACAGATACGCAGTATTTT.

The gene calls are TRBV5-1 and TRBJ2-3; 9 positions agree with TRBD2. Germline values: CDR1 SGHRS, CDR2 YFSETQ. CDR3 size: 15 residues. With 1 base clipped from V and 4 bases from J, the junction kept 4 bases outside the gene matches. CDR3 coding DNA: TGCGCCAGCAGCTTGTTTGCGGGGGGGCCAGATACGCAGTATTTT. It yields the protein CASSLFAGGPDTQYF.

The sample holds a few counts of this clonotype. V usage is TRBV5-1 and J usage is TRBJ2-5; no clear D gene. The CDR3 loop spans 16 amino acids. The germline V and J ends were trimmed by 1 base and 5 bases, with 18 bases remaining between them. Germline CDR1 reads SGHRS; CDR2 reads YFSETQ. DNA of the CDR3: TGCGCCAGCAGCTTGTGCTCTGTATGCCGAGGCGAGACCCAGTACTTC. Encoded protein: CASSLCSVCRGETQYF.

V is TRBV5-1 and J is TRBJ1-2; D is perhaps TRBD1 (5 bases). V was shortened by 4 bases and J by 8 bases, with 15 bases between the two germline ends. CDR3 length: 13 residues. Germline values: CDR1 SGHRS, CDR2 YFSETQ. In DNA form, the CDR3 reads TGCGCCAGCAGCGAGACAGCCGCACGCGGCTACACCTTC. This encodes CASSETAARGYTF.